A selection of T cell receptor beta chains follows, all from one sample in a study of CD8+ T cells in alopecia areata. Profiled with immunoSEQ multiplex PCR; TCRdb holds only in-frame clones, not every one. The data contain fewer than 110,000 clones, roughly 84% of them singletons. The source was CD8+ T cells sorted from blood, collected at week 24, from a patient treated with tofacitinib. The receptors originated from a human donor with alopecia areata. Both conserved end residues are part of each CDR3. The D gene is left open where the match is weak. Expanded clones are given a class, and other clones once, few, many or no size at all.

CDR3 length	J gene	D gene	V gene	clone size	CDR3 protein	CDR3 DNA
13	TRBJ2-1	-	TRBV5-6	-	CASSYSGYNEQFF	TGTGCCAGCAGCTACTCTGGCTACAATGAGCAGTTCTTC
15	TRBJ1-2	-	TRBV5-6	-	CASSLRTGTLVGNTF	TGTGCCAGCAGCTTGCGGACCGGGACGCTGGTAGGGAACACCTTC
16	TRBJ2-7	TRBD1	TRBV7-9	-	CASAGRPGQSSYEQYF	TGTGCCAGCGCGGGCCGGCCGGGACAGTCCTCCTACGAGCAGTACTTC
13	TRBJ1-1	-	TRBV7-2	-	CASSLVLPSGAFF	TGTGCCAGCAGCTTAGTTCTACCCTCGGGGGCTTTCTTT
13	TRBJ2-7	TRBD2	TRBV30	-	CAWRRGVPYEQYF	TGTGCCTGGCGGCGGGGGGTGCCGTACGAGCAGTACTTC
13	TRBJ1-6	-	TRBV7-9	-	CASSLPYNSPLHF	TGTGCCAGCAGCTTACCTTATAATTCACCCCTCCACTTT
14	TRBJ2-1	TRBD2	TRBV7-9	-	CASSLSGLAEEQFF	TGTGCCAGCAGCTTATCGGGACTAGCAGAGGAGCAGTTCTTC
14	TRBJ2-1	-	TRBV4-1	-	CASSQGGANNEQFF	TGCGCCAGCAGCCAAGGCGGGGCGAACAATGAGCAGTTCTTC
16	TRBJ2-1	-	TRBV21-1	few	CASSKFIGDSFNEQFF	TGTGCCAGCAGCAAATTCATCGGGGACAGTTTTAATGAGCAGTTCTTC
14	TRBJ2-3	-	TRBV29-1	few	CSVEVSLSTDTQYF	TGCAGCGTTGAAGTATCCCTTAGCACAGATACGCAGTATTTT
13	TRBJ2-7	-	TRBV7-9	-	CASSLSESYEQYF	TGTGCCAGCAGCTTATCGGAGTCCTACGAGCAGTACTTC
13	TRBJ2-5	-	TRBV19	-	CASSIIGGETQYF	TGTGCCAGTAGTATAATCGGTGGAGAGACCCAGTACTTC
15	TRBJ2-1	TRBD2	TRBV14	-	CASSLLAGGLNEQFF	TGTGCCAGCAGCCTCTTAGCGGGGGGGCTCAATGAGCAGTTCTTC
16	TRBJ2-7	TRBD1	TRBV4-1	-	CASSQTPDRALEEQYF	TGCGCCAGCAGCCAGACCCCCGACAGGGCTCTGGAGGAGCAGTACTTC
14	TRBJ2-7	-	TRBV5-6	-	CASTPFGTSYEQYF	TGTGCCAGCACCCCATTTGGCACTTCCTACGAGCAGTACTTC
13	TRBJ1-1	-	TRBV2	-	CASSAGRNTEAFF	TGTGCCAGCAGTGCCGGGAGAAACACTGAAGCTTTCTTT
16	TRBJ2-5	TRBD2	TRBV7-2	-	CASSSSSGGNQETQYF	TGTGCCAGCAGCTCATCTAGCGGGGGGAACCAAGAGACCCAGTACTTC
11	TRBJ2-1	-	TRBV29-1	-	CSVERGHEQFF	TGCAGCGTTGAGAGGGGCCATGAGCAGTTCTTC
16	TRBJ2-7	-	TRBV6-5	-	CASSYATTGASGEQYF	TGTGCCAGCAGTTACGCTACGACCGGGGCCAGCGGCGAGCAGTACTTC
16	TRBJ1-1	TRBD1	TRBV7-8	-	CASSGGTGTPNTEAFF	TGTGCCAGCAGCGGGGGGACAGGGACCCCGAACACTGAAGCTTTCTTT
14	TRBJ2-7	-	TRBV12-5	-	CASGLGGPLAEQYF	TGTGCTAGTGGTTTAGGGGGGCCGCTTGCCGAGCAGTACTTC
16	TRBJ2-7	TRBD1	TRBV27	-	CASSLSRGTGYYEQYF	TGTGCCAGCAGTTTATCCCGAGGGACAGGGTACTACGAGCAGTACTTC
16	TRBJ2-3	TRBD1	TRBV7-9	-	CASSTRTGGSTDTQYF	TGTGCCAGCAGCACTCGGACAGGGGGGAGCACAGATACGCAGTATTTT
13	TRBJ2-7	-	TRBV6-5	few	CASSYSFAYEQYF	TGTGCCAGCAGTTACTCTTTTGCCTACGAGCAGTACTTC
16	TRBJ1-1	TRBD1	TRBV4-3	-	CASSQGLGQLNTEAFF	TGCGCCAGCAGCCAAGGATTGGGACAGTTGAACACTGAAGCTTTCTTT
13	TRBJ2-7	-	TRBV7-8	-	CASSLGTSREQYF	TGTGCCAGCAGCCTCGGGACCAGTCGCGAGCAGTACTTC
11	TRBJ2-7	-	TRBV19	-	CASTYGREQYF	TGTGCCAGTACCTACGGACGCGAGCAGTACTTC
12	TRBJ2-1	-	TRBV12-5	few	CASGLVGNEQFF	TGTGCTAGTGGTTTGGTGGGGAATGAGCAGTTCTTC
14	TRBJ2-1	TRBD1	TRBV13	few	CASSLRQGANEQFF	TGTGCCAGCAGCTTAAGACAGGGGGCGAATGAGCAGTTCTTC
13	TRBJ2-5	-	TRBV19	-	CASSIRPGETQYF	TGTGCCAGTAGTATTCGTCCGGGGGAGACCCAGTACTTC
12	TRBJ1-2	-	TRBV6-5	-	CASSADGNGYTF	TGTGCCAGCAGTGCAGACGGTAATGGCTACACCTTC
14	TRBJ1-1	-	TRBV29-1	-	CSVLKGTMNTEAFF	TGCAGCGTTCTTAAGGGGACGATGAACACTGAAGCTTTCTTT
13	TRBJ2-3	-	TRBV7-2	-	CASSETSTDTQYF	TGTGCCAGCAGCGAGACTAGCACAGATACGCAGTATTTT
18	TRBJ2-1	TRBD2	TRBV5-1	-	CASSLEGPGTTVRDEQFF	TGCGCCAGCAGCTTGGAGGGCCCCGGGACTACCGTTCGGGATGAGCAGTTCTTC
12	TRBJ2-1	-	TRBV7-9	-	CASSLGYNEQFF	TGTGCCAGCAGCTTAGGCTACAATGAGCAGTTCTTC
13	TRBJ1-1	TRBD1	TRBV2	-	CASIPPGGTEAFF	TGTGCCAGCATCCCCCCAGGGGGCACTGAAGCTTTCTTT
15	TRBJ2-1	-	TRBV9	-	CASSPVGLSYNEQFF	TGTGCCAGCAGTCCGGTGGGACTCTCCTACAATGAGCAGTTCTTC
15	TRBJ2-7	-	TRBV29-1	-	CSVESPLRGTYEQYF	TGCAGCGTTGAAAGTCCTCTGCGGGGAACCTACGAGCAGTACTTC
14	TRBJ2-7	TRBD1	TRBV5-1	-	CASSLGQGAREQYF	TGCGCCAGCAGCTTGGGACAGGGGGCGAGGGAGCAGTACTTC
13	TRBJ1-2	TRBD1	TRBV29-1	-	CSAMTGGWKGYTF	TGCAGCGCCATGACAGGGGGATGGAAGGGCTACACCTTC
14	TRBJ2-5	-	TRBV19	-	CASSIPEFQETQYF	TGTGCCAGTAGTATCCCCGAGTTCCAAGAGACCCAGTACTTC
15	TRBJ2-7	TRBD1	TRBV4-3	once	CASSQVGTGGYEQYF	TGCGCCAGCAGCCAAGTCGGGACAGGAGGGTACGAGCAGTACTTC